This TCR beta chain was identified during a study of molecular identifiers for immune sequencing clone quantification. Whole-study findings and limits: Should identical TCR molecules share a barcode, the sizes of highly expanded clones could be underestimated. Effector cells had over 97% of their molecules in clones above 20 RNA copies, while naive cells had under 1%.

The CDR3 runs 12 residues. Between the trimmed V and J ends, which lost 8 bases and 3 bases, there was a span of 10 bases. Germline V gives CDR1 SEHNR, CDR2 FQNEAQ (reference sequence). About this clonotype itself: Its specificity is not known.

MiXCR, run by TCRdb on the PCR reads, gives a single entry per CDR3 protein. The sample consists of approximately 550,000 distinct CDR3 sequences, over 20% of them appearing once. Sequenced input: naive CD8+ T cells from blood, with Jurkat cell RNA spiked in. Sample subset: FACS-sorted CD8+CD4-CCR7+CD45RA+ naive T cells. The receptor's source is a human donor in good health. Some libraries in this study had Jurkat cell RNA spiked in. The chain joins TRBV7-9 to TRBJ1-2; tentatively, D is TRBD1 (5 bases). The CDR3 protein is CASRGRDYGYTF. The CDR3 region has the DNA TGTGCCAGCCGGGGGAGAGACTATGGCTACACCTTC.